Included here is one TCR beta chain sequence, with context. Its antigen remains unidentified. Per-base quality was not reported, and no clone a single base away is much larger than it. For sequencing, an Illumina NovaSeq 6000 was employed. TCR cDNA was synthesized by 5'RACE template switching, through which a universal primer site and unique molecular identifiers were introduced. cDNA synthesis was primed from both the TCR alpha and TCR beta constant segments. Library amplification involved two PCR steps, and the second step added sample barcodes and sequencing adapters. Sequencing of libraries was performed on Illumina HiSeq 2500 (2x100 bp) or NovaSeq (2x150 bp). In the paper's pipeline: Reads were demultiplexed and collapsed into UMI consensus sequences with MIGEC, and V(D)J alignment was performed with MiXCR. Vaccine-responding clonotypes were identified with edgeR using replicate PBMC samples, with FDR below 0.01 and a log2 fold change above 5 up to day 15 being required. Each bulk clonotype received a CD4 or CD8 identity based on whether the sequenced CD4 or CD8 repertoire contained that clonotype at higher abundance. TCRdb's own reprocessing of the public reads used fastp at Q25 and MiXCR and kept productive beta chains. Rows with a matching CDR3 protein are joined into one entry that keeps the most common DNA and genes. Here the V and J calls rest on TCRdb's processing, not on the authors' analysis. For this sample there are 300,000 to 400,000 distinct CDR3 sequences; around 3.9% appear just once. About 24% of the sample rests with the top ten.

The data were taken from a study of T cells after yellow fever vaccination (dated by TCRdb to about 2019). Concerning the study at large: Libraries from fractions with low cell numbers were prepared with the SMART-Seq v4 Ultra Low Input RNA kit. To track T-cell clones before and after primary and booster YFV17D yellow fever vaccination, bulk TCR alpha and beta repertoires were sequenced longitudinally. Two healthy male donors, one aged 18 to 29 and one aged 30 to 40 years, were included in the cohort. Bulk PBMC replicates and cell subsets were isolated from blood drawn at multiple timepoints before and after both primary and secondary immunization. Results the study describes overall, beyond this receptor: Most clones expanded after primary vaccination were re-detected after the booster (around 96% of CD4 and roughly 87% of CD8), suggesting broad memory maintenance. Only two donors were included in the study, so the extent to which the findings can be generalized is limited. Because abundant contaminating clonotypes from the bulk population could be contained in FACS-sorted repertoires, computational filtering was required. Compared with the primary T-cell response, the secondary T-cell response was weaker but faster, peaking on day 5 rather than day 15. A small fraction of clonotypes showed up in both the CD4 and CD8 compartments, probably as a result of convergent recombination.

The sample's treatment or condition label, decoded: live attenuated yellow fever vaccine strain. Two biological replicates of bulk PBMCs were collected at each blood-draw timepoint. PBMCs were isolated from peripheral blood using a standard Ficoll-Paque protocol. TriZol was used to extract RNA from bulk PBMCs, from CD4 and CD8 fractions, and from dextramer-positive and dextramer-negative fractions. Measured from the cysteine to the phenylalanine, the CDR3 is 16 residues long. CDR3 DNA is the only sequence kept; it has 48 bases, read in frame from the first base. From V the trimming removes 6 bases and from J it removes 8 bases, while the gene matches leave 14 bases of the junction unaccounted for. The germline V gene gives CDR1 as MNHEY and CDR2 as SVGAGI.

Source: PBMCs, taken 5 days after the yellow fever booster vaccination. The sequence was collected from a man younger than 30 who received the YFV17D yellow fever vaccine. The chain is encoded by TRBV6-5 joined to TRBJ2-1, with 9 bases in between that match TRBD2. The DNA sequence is TGTGCCAGCAGCCGACGGGGGACTAGCCTTAGCCATGAGCAGTTCTTC. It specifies CASSRRGTSLSHEQFF.